Detailed here is one TCR beta chain. Losses at the gene ends were 4 bases for V and 15 bases for J; bases not matched to a gene: 9. The CDR3 contains 12 residues. Germline V CDR1 and CDR2: LGHDT, YNNKEL (reference sequence). The sample originates from a study of blood T cell repertoires in COVID-19. Only in-frame clones appear in the TCRdb table, and some are missing; sequencing was by immunoSEQ multiplex PCR. Among under 250,000 clones listed, roughly 90% were seen once. Material: peripheral blood. The chain joins TRBV3-1 (or the pseudogene TRBV3-2) to TRBJ2-3; TRBD2 agrees at 8 bases. This receptor was identified in a man in his sixties who had recovered from COVID-19. CDR3 residues: CASSPPGLVIYF. CDR3 coding DNA: TGTGCCAGCAGCCCACCGGGACTAGTTATTTATTTT.